The 14 T cell receptor beta chains reported below all come from one sample, sequenced in a study of cytotoxic CD8 clonotypes in ibrutinib-treated CLL. This table comes from immunoSEQ multiplex PCR, and its TCRdb copy is limited to in-frame clones, with some not included. The sample carries 200,000 or so clones, more than 75% recorded once. Here the sequenced sample was PBMCs, taken after 12 months of ibrutinib treatment. Receptors originate from a human donor with chronic lymphocytic leukemia.

The V gene is TRBV7-2, the J gene TRBJ1-5; tentatively, D is TRBD1 (5 bases). With 5 bases removed from V and 1 base from J, the gap between germline ends came to 12 bases. The CDR3 is 15 amino acids. The V gene's germline CDR1 is SGHTA and CDR2 FQGNSA. CDR3 amino acids: CASSPDSMSNQPQHF. For the CDR3, the DNA is TGTGCCAGCAGCCCCGACAGTATGAGCAATCAGCCCCAGCATTTT.

The rearrangement joins TRBV4-2 to TRBJ2-7; weak D call: TRBD1 (6 bases). The CDR3 sequence is 17 residues long. Germline V CDR1 and CDR2: LGHNA, YNFKEQ. V was pared by 1 base and J by 4 bases, with 20 bases between. The DNA of the CDR3 is TGTGCCAGCAGCCAAGGTTATCAGGGACAAGCTAAATACGAGCAGTACTTC. Its protein product is CASSQGYQGQAKYEQYF.

The chain couples TRBV5-1 to TRBJ2-3, with TRBD2 identical over 14 bases. CDR1 is SGHRS, CDR2 YFSETQ, per germline. Trimming at V came to 4 bases and at J to 5 bases, leaving 6 bases not matched to a gene. This CDR3 is built from 16 residues. CDR3: CASSPGTSGSIDTQYF. CDR3 coding DNA: TGCGCCAGCAGCCCTGGGACTAGCGGGAGTATAGATACGCAGTATTTT.

In its sample, this clone was seen once. This rearrangement joins TRBV11-2 to TRBJ2-7; TRBD1 matches 8 bases. The CDR3 loop spans 13 amino acids. V shed 5 bases, J shed 5 bases, and the junction held 5 bases outside the gene matches. Per the germline V gene, CDR1 is SGHAT and CDR2 is FQNNGV. The DNA for the CDR3 is TGTGCCAGCAGCGTCGGACAGGGCCACGAGCAGTACTTC. Residues: CASSVGQGHEQYF.

The chain joins TRBV6-5 to TRBJ2-1; the D gene could be TRBD1 or TRBD2 (5 bases each). The CDR3 has 14 residues. CDR1 and CDR2 from the germline V gene are MNHEY and SVGAGI. Trimming left V 8 bases short and J 6 bases short, with 17 bases between. This chain's CDR3 is CASQRDLTINEQFF. The CDR3 DNA follows: TGTGCCAGCCAACGGGACCTCACCATCAATGAGCAGTTCTTC.

The chain recombines TRBV19 with TRBJ2-1, with unresolved D. The CDR3 runs to 14 residues. With 6 bases removed from V and 0 bases from J, the gap between germline ends came to 9 bases. Germline assignment: CDR1 LNHDA and CDR2 SQIVND (reference sequence). CDR3 DNA sequence: TGTGCCAGTAGGGACCCAAACTCCTACAATGAGCAGTTCTTC. Translation: CASRDPNSYNEQFF.

The rearrangement uses TRBV25-1 and TRBJ2-3; D remains unclear. The V and J ends lost 4 bases and 4 bases respectively, with 9 bases between them. Germline V gene sequence: CDR1 MGHDK, CDR2 SYGVNS. CDR3 length equals 13 residues. CDR3 nucleotide sequence: TGTGCCAGCAGTGGGCGCGGCGCAGATACGCAGTATTTT. Its translation: CASSGRGADTQYF.

The chain is built from TRBV18 and TRBJ2-7, with 12 positions matching TRBD2. The CDR3 runs to 15 residues. Trimming at V came to 3 bases and at J to 6 bases, leaving 6 bases not matched to a gene. Germline loops: CDR1 KGHSH, CDR2 LQKENI. DNA for the CDR3: TGTGCCAGCTCACCTAGGTGGACTAGCGGGGTCGAGCAGTACTTC. Translating it yields CASSPRWTSGVEQYF.

This clone was counted a few times. The gene calls are TRBV5-4 and TRBJ1-3; D remains unclear. This CDR3 is 14 amino acids long. Per germline, CDR1 SGHNT and CDR2 YYREEE (reference sequence). V shed 4 bases and J shed 4 bases, with 12 bases lying between them. The CDR3 bases are TGTGCCAGCAGCGCGGACGGTGGCGGAAACACCATATATTTT. Translation: CASSADGGGNTIYF.

This rearrangement joins TRBV5-1 to TRBJ1-1; possibly TRBD1 for D (5 bases). The germline V gene has CDR1 SGHRS and CDR2 YFSETQ. The ends were cut back, 4 bases at V and 6 bases at J, with 19 bases in the middle. The length of the CDR3 is 15 residues. Here the CDR3 DNA reads TGCGCCAGCAGCCCGACCACCCCAGGGATCGCTGAAGCTTTCTTT. Amino acid sequence: CASSPTTPGIAEAFF.

The chain has TRBV7-8 and TRBJ2-5, with D uncertain. V was pared by 0 bases and J by 5 bases, with 4 bases between. The length of the CDR3 is 12 residues. Germline CDR1 is SGHVS and CDR2 is FQNEAQ. CDR3 residues: CASSLARETQYF. CDR3 in DNA: TGTGCCAGCAGCTTAGCCCGGGAGACCCAGTACTTC.

The V call is TRBV10-1, the J call TRBJ2-3; 13 bases are shared with TRBD2. Germline CDR1 WNHNN, CDR2 SYGVQD (reference sequence). The CDR3 sequence is 16 residues long. Trimming at V came to 0 bases and at J to 7 bases, leaving 4 bases not matched to a gene. This CDR3 is CASSESTSGRGNTQYF. The CDR3 DNA reads as TGCGCCAGCAGTGAGTCTACTAGCGGGAGGGGGAATACGCAGTATTTT.

A word on this clone: With a much larger clone just one base away, this may be a read error. The sample has other DNA sequences that encode this CDR3 too. CDR3: CASSGDNEQFF. CDR3 in DNA: TGCGCCAGCAGCGGGGACAATGAGCAGTTCTTC. The chain has TRBV10-1 and TRBJ2-1, with D tentatively TRBD2 (5 bases). Germline values: CDR1 WNHNN, CDR2 SYGVQD (reference sequence). V shed 6 bases and J shed 5 bases, with 5 bases lying between them. The CDR3 consists of 11 residues.

The gene calls are TRBV15 and TRBJ1-6; D remains ambiguous. Trimming pared 1 base from V and 7 bases from J, leaving 11 bases between. This CDR3 has 15 residues. The germline gives CDR1 LNHNV, CDR2 YYDKDF (reference sequence). CDR3 nucleotide sequence: TGTGCCACCAGCAGAGTTGGGTTCGGAAATTCACCCCTCCACTTT. Its translation is CATSRVGFGNSPLHF.